These 7 T cell receptor beta chains came from one sample sequenced in a study of blood T cells in healthy people across ages. Sample-barcoded 5' priming and a J-beta primer mix drove a second PCR of roughly 6 to 12 cycles. TCRdb called the 5' RACE reads again in MiXCR, with one record for every CDR3 protein. The sample shows 1,100,000 or so distinct CDR3 sequences, 40% to 45% of them seen only once. Sequencing was done on a sample of blood. These receptors all stem from a woman aged 55-70 years in good health.

This clonotype was detected a few times. The rearrangement uses TRBV7-2 and TRBJ1-6; D perhaps matches TRBD1 (5 bases). Trimming cost V 5 bases and J 10 bases, with 12 bases left between them. Germline V lookup: CDR1 SGHTA, CDR2 FQGNSA. This CDR3 region has 13 residues. DNA for the CDR3: TGTGCCAGCAGCGTCCAGGGAGACTCACCCCTCCACTTT. Residues: CASSVQGDSPLHF. The full variable domain, in which reference TRBV7-2 and TRBJ1-6 provide the parts outside the CDR3, is GAGVSQSPSNKVTEKGKDVELRCDPISGHTALYWYRQSLGQGLEFLIYFQGNSAPDKSGLPSDRFSAERTGGSVSTLTIQRTQQEDSAVYLCASSVQGDSPLHFGNGTRLTVT.

A few counts support this clonotype. The V call is TRBV10-3, the J call TRBJ2-7, with D perhaps TRBD1 (6 bases). The V gene's germline CDR1 is ENHRY and CDR2 SYGVKD. Trimming left V 3 bases short and J 1 base short, with 13 bases between. The CDR3 is 15 amino acids. The CDR3 loop reads CAISDIQGRSYEQYF. CDR3 DNA: TGTGCCATCAGTGACATACAGGGAAGATCCTACGAGCAGTACTTC.

This clonotype has only a few counts. The chain is built from TRBV6-1 and TRBJ2-6; TRBD2 might be the D (6 bases). From germline, CDR1 is MNHNS and CDR2 SASEGT. This CDR3 contains 13 residues. V lost 8 bases and J lost 3, with 8 bases in between. CDR3 sequence (DNA): TGTGCCAGCCTGGGACTTGGGGCCAACGTCCTGACTTTC. Protein product: CASLGLGANVLTF.

The V and J genes are TRBV27 and TRBJ1-2; TRBD1 matches at 9 bases. Germline V CDR1 and CDR2: MNHEY, SMNVEV (reference sequence). This CDR3 has 14 amino acids. Germline trimming cut 10 bases from V and 4 bases from J; bases unmatched to any gene: 10. CDR3 DNA: TGTGCCACCGGGACAGGGAGCTTGGGCTATGGCTACACCTTC. Translated, it gives CATGTGSLGYGYTF.

This clonotype was counted only a few times. The rearrangement uses TRBV6-5 and TRBJ2-5, with D perhaps TRBD2 (5 bases). This CDR3 comprises 14 residues. Per the germline V gene, CDR1 is MNHEY and CDR2 is SVGAGI. Trimming removed 6 bases at V and 5 bases at J, with 16 bases between. The CDR3 loop reads CASRRAFGVETQYF. DNA for the CDR3: TGTGCCAGCAGGCGCGCATTCGGGGTTGAGACCCAGTACTTC.

The rearrangement joins TRBV20-1 to TRBJ1-4; TRBD1 is a possible D gene (5 bases). Trimming took 4 bases from V and 3 from J, leaving 15 bases between them. Germline CDR1 and CDR2: DFQATT and SNEGSKA (reference sequence). There are 15 residues in the CDR3. The CDR3 region has the DNA TGCAGTGCTACGGGACCGCTATCGCCTAATGAAAAACTGTTTTTT. As protein: CSATGPLSPNEKLFF.

This clonotype has at least ten counts. This chain joins TRBV27 and TRBJ1-1; TRBD1 is a possible D gene (6 bases). The germline CDR1 and CDR2 sequences are MNHEY and SMNVEV (reference sequence). Deletions cut 8 bases from V and 9 bases from J, with 13 bases between. This CDR3 has 11 residues. CDR3 sequence reads: CASGLQGKAFF. CDR3 nucleotides: TGTGCCAGCGGTCTACAGGGAAAAGCTTTCTTT.